Sequencing of this T cell receptor beta chain was carried out in a study of blood T cells in healthy people across ages (dated by TCRdb to about 2015). Regarding the research as a whole: Template switching captured roughly one uniquely barcoded TCR beta cDNA molecule per two T cells in model experiments. Age-related changes in TCR beta repertoire diversity were measured in the study by deep sequencing normalized with unique cDNA molecular identifiers. Four age groups were formed from the donors: young (average 16 years), middle-aged (roughly 38), aged (62) and long-lived (82). To avoid experimental bias, donors of different ages were spread randomly across the sequencing lanes. Using the same blood draw, the study looked at two additional independent replicas of 1 million unique cDNA reads for two donors, one aged 18 to 30 and the other aged 80 or older. General findings and caveats noted by the study authors: Estimates of total diversity from one million sequenced T cells were regarded as lower bounds and underestimates. The long-lived group showed more naive CD4+ T cells, fewer expanded clones and increased TCR diversity than the aged group, suggesting age selection. Donor CMV infection status was unknown, potentially confounding age-related changes in expanded clonotypes. As age increased, observed TCR beta diversity per million T cells dropped in a roughly linear way, and a significant reduction was already evident by age 40. Because profiling used bulk unsorted PBMCs, naive and antigen-experienced compartments could not be compared conclusively. There was a strong correlation between observed TCR beta diversity and the percentage of naive T cells measured by flow cytometry.

This clonotype was observed once. The target of this receptor is not known. No qualities accompany the bases; no much larger clone lies one base away. A read on its own is weak evidence. Library creation used 5' RACE. The run used an Illumina HiSeq 2500. A second PCR of about 6 to 11 cycles was performed with a sample-barcoded 5' primer and a J-beta primer mix. Each TCR beta cDNA molecule received a unique molecular identifier from a template-switch 5' adaptor carrying 12 random nucleotides. At least 3 million CDR3-containing paired-end reads were obtained from each sample. First-strand cDNA was synthesized from all RNA with the Mint cDNA synthesis kit, primed by a TRBC-specific oligonucleotide. All cDNA was treated with uracil-DNA glycosylase and then went through a first 18-cycle PCR with the universal primers M1SS and BC2_uni_R. On the study's bioinformatics: For normalization, 1 million high-quality reads were randomly selected from each sample, with every read carrying a distinct molecular identifier. Reads sharing molecular identifiers were discarded rather than binned into consensus sequences. MiTCR, run with a Q25 quality threshold and the strictest error-elimination algorithm, handled CDR3 identification, clonotype clustering and error correction. A nonparametric unseen species model with Euler transformation was used to estimate lower-bound total TCR beta diversity. TCRdb handled the public reads itself, with Q25 trimming in fastp and clone calling in MiXCR, and kept productive beta chains. Every entry covers one CDR3 protein and lists the most common genes and DNA from its rows. The V and J calls were not made by the authors but by TCRdb's processing. Across this sample there are some 370,000 distinct CDR3 sequences, with roughly half seen only once. The ten biggest clones cover approximately 51% of the sample.

The donors were roughly 39 Caucasian individuals from Russia, aged about 6 to 100 years, who were systemically healthy. Around 10 milliliters of peripheral blood were drawn from each donor into EDTA-treated Vacutainer tubes. PBMCs were isolated by Ficoll-Paque density-gradient centrifugation, with at least 7 million obtained per sample. Trizol reagent was used to extract total RNA from PBMCs, with at least 5.5 micrograms per sample. For every donor, flow cytometry on a PBMC aliquot measured the percentage of naive CD45RAhigh/CD27high T cells. Reading the germline V gene gives CDR1 KGHSH and CDR2 LQKENI. The CDR3 covers 15 residues, taking in both the cysteine and the phenylalanine. The CDR3 DNA has 45 bases and is translated from base 1. V and J lose 6 bases and 4 bases, and a span of 17 bases separates them.

The sequence was obtained from a man in his fifties or sixties in good health. Input material: blood. The rearrangement combines TRBV18 with TRBJ2-3; the D gene is possibly TRBD1 or TRBD2, each agreeing over 6 bases. At the DNA level, the sequence is TGTGCCAGCTCCCGGGACAAGGGAGGCGCAGATACGCAGTATTTT. Translated, it reads CASSRDKGGADTQYF.